Shown below are 4 T cell receptor beta chains from a single sample sequenced in a study of blood T cell repertoires in COVID-19 (dated by TCRdb to about 2020). Library preparation was by the immunoSEQ multiplex PCR assay. TCRdb holds this immuneACCESS table with in-frame rearrangements only. Some clones are missing; in checked studies, unresolved V genes explain under half, and the rest has no known cause. The sample contains around 110,000 clones, 90% of them found a single time. Of the sample, 1.5% to 2% falls within the top ten clones. Input material: peripheral blood. Receptors were obtained from a human donor with active COVID-19. The donor label of this sample is uncertain.

The genes are TRBV3-1 (or the pseudogene TRBV3-2) and TRBJ1-1; TRBD1 might be the D (5 bases). The V gene's germline CDR1 is LGHDT and CDR2 YNNKEL (reference sequence). The CDR3 is 14 amino acids. V was trimmed by 6 bases and J by 1 base, leaving 12 bases between them. CDR3 in DNA: TGTGCCAGCAGGGCCGGGGGGAAGAACACTGAAGCTTTCTTT. It specifies CASRAGGKNTEAFF.

V usage is TRBV7-9 and J usage is TRBJ2-7; 7 bases match TRBD1. The CDR3 loop spans 14 amino acids. The V gene's germline CDR1 is SEHNR and CDR2 FQNEAQ (reference sequence). V shed 1 base and J 5 bases; nucleotides not matched to a gene: 5. The CDR3 region is CASSLGNRGDEQYF. Here the CDR3 DNA reads TGTGCCAGCAGCTTAGGTAACAGGGGAGACGAGCAGTACTTC.

The chain employs TRBV6-2 or TRBV6-3 and TRBJ2-5, with 10 bases matching TRBD1. The CDR3 is made up of 15 amino acids. The V and J ends lost 2 bases and 5 bases, in that order; junction bases with no gene match: 5. The germline CDR1 and CDR2 sequences are MNHEY and SVGEGT. The CDR3 loop is CASSYLTGGRETQYF. The CDR3 DNA sequence: TGTGCCAGCAGTTACCTGACAGGGGGCCGGGAGACCCAGTACTTC.

This clone was counted once. The chain joins TRBV4-3 to TRBJ1-3, with a tentative D call TRBD1 (5 bases). Between the trimmed V and J ends, which lost 3 bases and 3 bases, there was a span of 18 bases. Germline V gene lookup returns CDR1 LGHNA and CDR2 YSLEER. The CDR3 consists of 17 residues. The DNA of the CDR3 is TGCGCCAGCAGCCACGACGACAGTAGGATAAATGGAAACACCATATATTTT. This encodes CASSHDDSRINGNTIYF.